Reported below is one T cell receptor beta chain. The specificity of this receptor is unknown. Base-call qualities are not available, and no considerably larger clone is one nucleotide away. The sample originates from a study of cytomegalovirus exposure and HLA in healthy donors (dated by TCRdb to 2017 to 2019). The study in broad terms: According to an earlier analysis of several hundred of the donors, about 190 million T cells yielded roughly 110 million unique TCR beta sequences and around 300 Gb of sequence data. In the later analysis, no new phenotypic data were used to find candidate immune exposures; instead, reliance was placed on TCR beta sequences and their occurrence across donors. Class I and class II HLA loci were covered by the typing at four-digit resolution. Of the roughly 400 genotyped donors, roughly 80% were placed in the genetic ancestry cluster associated with self-reported Caucasian donors. Among under 450 genotyped donors of the cohort, an average of approximately 230,000 unique TCR beta nucleotide sequences were sequenced per donor, around 20% of them non-productive. Alongside the repertoire data, information on donor age, sex, ethnicity and CMV serostatus was compiled. Genome-wide SNP genotypes for about 55% of the 666 donors were used in a later genetic analysis, which treated that subset as a discovery cohort. The study aimed to test whether cataloging public T cell receptors could reveal signatures of past pathogen exposure. The study combined high-throughput TCR immunosequencing, statistical association of individual TCRs with disease status, and machine learning to predict cytomegalovirus infection status. All discovery cohort repertoires had been generated using a single sequencing platform. Roughly 320 gigabases of sequencing data and 91 million or so unique TCR sequences made up an early release that covered over 550 HLA-typed donors. Typing coverage varied by locus: about 620-640 donors for A, B, C, DRB1 and DQB1; under 550 for DQA1; about 590 for DPA1; approximately 490 for DPB1. Using immunosequencing, the study profiled T cell repertoires from about 610 subjects and related those repertoires to cytomegalovirus serostatus. In an earlier analysis of more than 550 of the donors, high-throughput TCR beta sequencing was used to judge whether each TCR beta V gene segment behaved as functional or pseudogenic. Because of strong linkage in the cohort, a handful of DR-DQ haplotypes were treated as single units for association and clustering. Besides the first cohort of approximately 710 subjects, a separate validation cohort made up of 120 or so different subjects was used. To study patterns of TCR occurrence, a later analysis re-analyzed previously published TCR beta repertoires from 600 to 750 donors and added high-resolution HLA genotyping. Broad study findings and their caveats: Cytomegalovirus status was reported to be diagnosed by the classifier with high specificity and sensitivity in both the original and validation cohorts. Sequencing depth was assumed to be roughly uniform across donors in the presence/absence analyses, though that assumption may not hold. A later genetic analysis associated a missense DCLRE1C variant with V-gene and J-gene trimming of TCR beta chains, and an independent cohort replicated the association. For the cohort, immune exposure information was limited to CMV serostatus. An earlier analysis of several hundred of the donors showed that most TCR beta V segments appeared in productive rearrangements either about 87% or about 30% of the time, which broadly matched IMGT annotations. Several of the top co-occurrence clusters appeared to be linked to parvovirus B19, influenza, CMV and Epstein-Barr virus, according to a later analysis. While some public TCRs were present in many individuals, most TCR sequences turned up only very rarely across donors. Because counts were too low, about 15 rarely observed V segments, including chromosome 9 orphons, were left out of the earlier analysis of 500 to 650 of the donors. In vitro tests confirmed that a few of the cytomegalovirus-associated TCR beta chains recognize cytomegalovirus antigens. Most CMV-associated TCR beta chains appeared to be HLA-restricted in a later analysis, and the HLA associations seemed to be driven largely by CMV exposure. A cluster of highly shared sequence variants was judged likely to represent a technical artifact of the sequencing pipeline. A total of 150 to 200 TCR beta chains were listed by the study as associated with cytomegalovirus. According to a later analysis, TCR association rates differed among HLA loci, with DRB1 alleles showing the most associated TCRs and HLA-C alleles showing the fewest. Only TCR beta chains were sequenced in this cohort, and the absence of alpha or paired-chain data limited detectable features. When HLA alleles, especially DR and DQ, strongly co-occurred, attributing TCR associations to individual alleles was difficult. HLA typing was unavailable for some donors at each locus, so association tests used only the typed subset. Correlated functional status among segregating V segments might be attributable to linkage disequilibrium, but an unknown experimental factor could not be ruled out. In a later genetic analysis, fewer N-insertions in productive TCRs were reported among donors in an Asian-associated ancestry cluster than the roughly 700-donor mean. A further reported finding was that TCR beta sequences accurately predicted the HLA-A and HLA-B alleles for most subjects in the first cohort. At a false discovery rate of 0.05, a later analysis linked 16,951 TCR beta sequences to specific HLA alleles. A later analysis found that HLA-associated TCR beta chains were more clonally expanded and had lower generation probabilities than equally common non-associated chains. Some IMGT-functional V segments, including TRBV6-2 and TRBV6-3, could not be told apart with the 87-base-pair reads, so those segments were excluded. The authors suggested that the approach could potentially be generalized to other disease states and immunological phenotypes.

CDR3 length: 16 amino acids, cysteine to phenylalanine. Of the read, only the CDR3 DNA is kept; its 48 bases are in frame from base 1. CDR1 MDHEN and CDR2 SYDVKM were looked up in the germline V gene. Trimming takes 8 bases off V and 4 bases off J; junction bases not matched to a gene: 12. The library relied on the immunoSEQ multiplex PCR assay. A mixture of 60 forward primers for TCR Vbeta segments and 13 reverse primers for TCR Jbeta segments was used in the multiplex PCR. Amplification of the CDR3 region of rearranged TCR beta genes was performed with a multiplex PCR assay on genomic DNA. On the Illumina HiSeq System, the amplified TCR beta libraries were sequenced as 87-base-pair reads. The paper's data handling went like this. Across the 600 to 700 repertoires, a later analysis counted some 81 million unique TCR beta chains, 9.5 million to 12 million of which were shared by at least two donors. Raw reads were error-corrected and collapsed into unique sequences with a nearest-neighbor algorithm that merged closely related sequences to remove PCR and sequencing errors. To assign V, D and J gene segments, CDR3 sequences were aligned to IMGT reference sequences. For a sequence to be retained, at least a six-nucleotide match to both a V gene segment and a J gene segment was required. A rearrangement was called productive if the CDR3 had no stop codons and remained in frame with V and J, and every other rearrangement was called non-productive. CDR3 was defined according to IMGT convention as the region running from the second conserved V-encoded cysteine to the conserved J-encoded phenylalanine. In an earlier analysis of 500 to 650 of the donors, sequences lacking an unambiguous match to a single V gene segment were excluded. In an earlier analysis of a few hundred of the donors, V segments were called functional above 56.7% productive rearrangements and were called segregating when the between-donor standard deviation exceeded 5%. A statistical classification framework was built for diagnosing cytomegalovirus status from the catalog of TCR beta chain sequences. A later analysis assigned V and J genes by comparing TCR nucleotide sequences with IMGT/GENE-DB human TR gene sequences. Using the TCRdist pipeline, a later analysis assigned CDR3 sequences along with most-parsimonious VDJ recombination scenarios. In a later analysis, every TCR beta chain was defined by the combination of its CDR3 amino acid sequence and its V-gene family, and reads without a unique V-gene family were dropped. A later analysis removed roughly 590 highly shared, low-generation-probability nucleotide sequences to deal with suspected cross-contamination and a sequencing artifact. In a later analysis, a clonal expansion index was calculated for each public chain from normalized within-repertoire ranks of inferred template counts. In a later analysis, generation probabilities were computed with a VDJ recombination model fitted to out-of-frame rearrangements, and the resulting probabilities were checked against IGoR. A later analysis scored TCR-TCR, TCR-HLA and TCR-CMV co-occurrence with hypergeometric tests, applying a repertoire-size bias correction to TCR pairs. To estimate false discovery rates, a later analysis permuted the HLA or CMV assignments 20 times. In a later analysis, co-occurring TCRs were grouped using DBSCAN, with TCRdist sequence similarity added in when clustering inside HLA-allele-positive subsets. Repertoires with fewer than 30,000 or more than 120,000 public chains, plus five repertoires with anomalous nucleotide sharing, were excluded from co-occurrence clustering. TCRdb mirrors the immuneACCESS table, restricted to in-frame sequences. Some clones are absent from its copies; in checked studies, under half trace to an unresolved V gene, and the reason for the others is unknown. For V, J and clone size, that table is used; D and trimming come from the DNA. The sample table lists roughly 150,000 clones, roughly 87% of them with a count of one. The ten largest account for around 6.2% of the sample.

The cohort comprised 550 to 700 healthy bone marrow donors. All cohort members were sampled while nominally healthy, although unrecorded immune exposures were likely present. The donor was CMV seropositive and belonged to the group of a few hundred seropositive cohort members. A peripheral blood sample was collected from each donor, and TCR beta sequencing was performed on peripheral blood mononuclear cells. The Qiagen DNeasy Blood Extraction Kit was used to extract genomic DNA from the blood cell samples. This receptor was identified in a man aged 25-45 years in good health and CMV-seropositive. The sequenced sample consisted of PBMCs. The chain was built from TRBV28 and TRBJ2-2; 8 central nucleotides agree with TRBD1. In nucleotides, the sequence is TGTGCCAGCGGATCTCCCAGGACAGGGAGCACCGGGGAGCTGTTTTTT. Protein translation: CASGSPRTGSTGELFF.